This is a list of T cell receptor beta chains from one sample in a study of cytomegalovirus exposure and HLA in healthy donors. The repertoire was sequenced with immunoSEQ multiplex PCR; TCRdb's copy has only in-frame clones and lacks some. The top ten clones hold roughly 20% of a sample with about 120,000 clones, 75% to 90% of them seen once. The sequencing sample was made of PBMCs. All receptors come from a man aged 18-30 years in good health and CMV-seropositive. Both conserved end residues are part of each CDR3. The D gene is left open where the match is weak. Clone sizes are given selectively: once, few, many, or a class where the clone is expanded.

d_call,v_call,clone_size,j_call,cdr3_aa,cdr3_nt
.,TRBV10-3,.,TRBJ2-7,CAISDTSKPYEQYF,TGTGCCATCAGTGACACTAGTAAGCCCTACGAGCAGTACTTC
TRBD2,TRBV29-1,.,TRBJ2-3,CSVVVSSGGTHLRF,TGCAGCGTTGTAGTATCTAGCGGGGGGACTCATTTGCGATTT
.,TRBV14,.,TRBJ2-7,CASSQRQQGPYEQYF,TGTGCCAGCAGCCAGCGGCAACAGGGTCCCTACGAGCAGTACTTC
.,TRBV30,.,TRBJ2-2,CAWSPVRGKAGELFF,TGTGCCTGGAGTCCCGTCCGGGGGAAGGCCGGGGAGCTGTTTTTT
.,TRBV2,.,TRBJ2-7,CASMFNLVSEQYF,TGTGCCAGCATGTTCAACCTAGTTTCCGAGCAGTACTTC
.,TRBV27,.,TRBJ2-2,CASSSGQNTGELFF,TGTGCCAGCAGTTCGGGACAGAACACCGGGGAGCTGTTTTTT
.,TRBV29-1,.,TRBJ1-2,CSSREGRYGYTF,TGCAGCTCTAGGGAGGGTCGCTATGGCTACACCTTC
.,TRBV11-2,.,TRBJ1-2,CASSLGGGINYGYTF,TGTGCCAGCAGCTTAGGGGGCGGAATAAACTATGGCTACACCTTC
TRBD2,TRBV6-6,.,TRBJ2-3,CASSPPGRADTQYF,TGTGCCAGCAGTCCACCAGGGAGGGCAGATACGCAGTATTTT
TRBD1,TRBV30,few,TRBJ1-4,CAWSNPGPGGEKLFF,TGTGCCTGGAGCAATCCAGGGCCAGGGGGAGAAAAACTGTTTTTT
TRBD1,TRBV18,.,TRBJ2-7,CASSATGTGVTYEQYF,TGTGCCAGCTCAGCAACCGGGACAGGGGTAACCTACGAGCAGTACTTC
.,TRBV14,.,TRBJ1-3,CASSHPSFWGDGNTIYF,TGTGCCAGCAGCCATCCCTCTTTTTGGGGGGACGGAAACACCATATATTTT
TRBD1,TRBV5-1,once,TRBJ2-3,CASTPGGRGRDTQYF,TGCGCCAGCACCCCTGGTGGCAGGGGGCGGGATACGCAGTATTTT
TRBD1,TRBV10-3,.,TRBJ2-7,CAISEYGQGYEQYF,TGTGCCATCAGTGAGTATGGACAGGGATACGAGCAGTACTTC
.,TRBV2,.,TRBJ1-4,CASSLYEHREEKLFF,TGTGCCAGCAGTTTATACGAACATCGTGAAGAAAAACTGTTTTTT
TRBD1,TRBV19,.,TRBJ1-1,CASSLTGVWNTEAFF,TGTGCCAGTAGCCTGACAGGGGTATGGAACACTGAAGCTTTCTTT
.,TRBV6-1,.,TRBJ1-1,CASSGGPGGTEAFF,TGTGCCAGCAGTGGTGGGCCCGGGGGCACTGAAGCTTTCTTT
.,TRBV21-1,.,TRBJ1-5,CASSKGLGQGDQPQHF,TGTGCCAGCAGCAAAGGCTTGGGACAGGGAGATCAGCCCCAGCATTTT
.,TRBV7-9,.,TRBJ2-1,CASSLAGGYNEQFF,TGTGCCAGCAGCTTAGCTGGGGGGTACAATGAGCAGTTCTTC
TRBD2,TRBV30,.,TRBJ2-2,CAWGGDGGELFF,TGTGCCTGGGGGGGGGACGGCGGGGAGCTGTTTTTT
TRBD2,TRBV10-2,.,TRBJ2-3,CATKGLAGQSTTSTDTQYF,TGCGCCACCAAGGGCCTAGCGGGGCAATCTACTACTAGCACAGATACGCAGTATTTT
.,TRBV11-2,.,TRBJ1-4,CASRSAGALDEKLFF,TGTGCCAGCAGGTCAGCAGGGGCTTTGGATGAAAAACTGTTTTTT
TRBD2,TRBV7-9,.,TRBJ2-7,CASSGVAGHDYEQYF,TGTGCCAGCAGCGGGGTAGCGGGACACGACTACGAGCAGTACTTC